Each of the 7 T cell receptor beta chains below was sequenced from the same sample in a study of Graves' ophthalmopathy and Graves' hyperthyroidism. Investigators amplified TCR beta CDR3 regions from RNA transcripts. Second-round multiplex PCR came after first-round RT-PCR with HTBI primers. TCRdb independently ran MiXCR on the multiplex PCR reads; one entry per CDR3 protein. The sample comprises over a million distinct CDR3 sequences, about 35% of which are singletons, and over 8.5% rests with the top ten. Sequenced sample: peripheral blood or thyroid tissue (not recorded which). All receptors derive from an adult man with Graves' hyperthyroidism.

The chain carries TRBV7-9 and TRBJ2-7, with D perhaps TRBD1 or TRBD2 (5 bases each). The CDR3 spans 14 residues. V was cut by 5 bases and J by 6 bases, with 17 bases left in between. The germline gives CDR1 SEHNR, CDR2 FQNEAQ (reference sequence). Here the CDR3 reads CASSPAPGSSEQYF. CDR3 sequence (DNA): TGTGCCAGCAGCCCAGCCCCAGGGAGCTCCGAGCAGTACTTC.

This clonotype was seen only once. The chain links TRBV27 to TRBJ1-4, with 7 nucleotides matching TRBD1. The CDR3 length is 15 residues. The germline gives CDR1 MNHEY, CDR2 SMNVEV (reference sequence). V trimming: 3 bases; J trimming: 6 bases; junction bases outside the gene matches: 7. The CDR3, as DNA: TGTGCCAGCAGTTTCATTCAGGGGGTGGATGAAAAACTGTTTTTT. Its translation: CASSFIQGVDEKLFF.

The chain joins TRBV10-3 to TRBJ2-7, with D uncertain. This CDR3 has 12 residues. The germline V gene has CDR1 ENHRY and CDR2 SYGVKD. V was clipped by 4 bases and J by 4 bases, with 8 bases between them. In DNA form, the CDR3 reads TGTGCCATCAGTGGGAGACAATACGAGCAGTACTTC. Protein product: CAISGRQYEQYF.

The sample holds a few counts of this clonotype. The rearrangement links TRBV6-5 to TRBJ1-2; TRBD1 might be the D (5 bases). Germline loops: CDR1 MNHEY, CDR2 SVGAGI. The CDR3 covers 15 residues. Trimming pared 2 bases from V and 5 bases from J, leaving 15 bases between. CDR3 in amino acids: CASSYVAEGAYGYTF. The CDR3 DNA is TGTGCCAGCAGTTACGTTGCTGAAGGGGCTTATGGCTACACCTTC.

The sample holds a few counts of this clonotype. The chain links TRBV2 to TRBJ1-5, with D possibly being TRBD1 (6 bases). This CDR3 has 15 residues. Germline assignment: CDR1 SNHLY and CDR2 FYNNEI. Trimming removed 5 bases from V and 1 base from J, with 12 bases in between. CDR3 nucleotide sequence: TGTGCCAGCAGTAAAGACAGGAGCAGCAATCAGCCCCAGCATTTT. This encodes CASSKDRSSNQPQHF.

The table lists this clonotype with a few counts. The CDR3 DNA follows: TGTGCCAGCAGTTTTCGACAGGGAATGGCTGAAGCTTTCTTT. Translation: CASSFRQGMAEAFF. J is TRBJ1-1 and V is TRBV28, with 7 positions matching TRBD1. Germline V gene data show CDR1 as MDHEN and CDR2 as SYDVKM. The CDR3 covers 14 residues. The V segment lost 3 bases and the J segment 6 bases; nucleotides outside the gene matches: 7.

This clonotype was recorded once. A much bigger clone sits one base away, suggesting this may be a read error. V and J are TRBV2 and TRBJ2-5; D may be TRBD2 (6 bases). The J call is in doubt because the DNA end fits TRBJ2-1 better. This CDR3 is 15 amino acids long. In germline, CDR1 is SNHLY, CDR2 FYNNEI. The CDR3, as DNA: TGTGCCAGCAGTGAATACGTGGGAGGCCAAGAGACCCAGTTCTTC. This translates into CASSEYVGGQETQFF.